This T cell receptor (beta chain) stems from a study of cytomegalovirus exposure and HLA in healthy donors. The PCR made use of 60 Vbeta and 13 Jbeta primers. Profiling relied on immunoSEQ multiplex PCR, and the TCRdb table lists in-frame clones only, not all of them. The repertoire holds approximately 150,000 clones, with over 60% as singletons. Findings of the study overall: Most sequenced TCRs were rare (though some public TCRs occurred in many donors). Common viral pathogens were later found to be apparently linked to several of the most significant clusters. Reports credit the classifier with highly specific, highly sensitive diagnosis of cytomegalovirus status.

About this clone itself: Antigen specificity is unknown.

V lost 0 bases and J 4 bases, leaving 12 bases between the germline ends. This CDR3 contains 14 residues. Germline assignment: CDR1 GTSNPN and CDR2 SVGIG (reference sequence). This TCR was recovered from a woman in her twenties or thirties in good health and CMV-seronegative. Input material: PBMCs. The chain couples TRBV30 to TRBJ1-2; D perhaps matches TRBD1 (6 bases). CDR3 bases: TGTGCCTGGAGTGTACGCGGGGGGCTCTATGGCTACACCTTC. It codes for CAWSVRGGLYGYTF.